This TCR beta chain stems from a study of blood T cell repertoires in COVID-19 (dated by TCRdb to 2018 to 2020). Regarding the complete study: The collaborator samples originated in the United States, Italy and Spain and spanned the acute and convalescent phases of COVID-19. A de-identified subject ID, COVID-19 status, age in years and sex were almost always included in the sample metadata. The material from the prospective study consisted of cDNA or gDNA derived from T cells, B-cell-depleted T cells, or PBMCs. Samples came from the ongoing ImmuneRACE study (first 160 participants) plus 1,254 subjects from 6 global collaborators. Where HLA class I and class II types were available, the types were taken from metadata supplied by the sample provider, not from assay-based typing. Deeply sampled blood TCRbeta repertoires from subjects exposed to, actively infected with, or recovered from COVID-19 were included in the dataset. The repertoires were released in a freely available public database intended as a resource for research on the immune response to SARS-CoV-2.

As for this clone: What antigen it recognizes has not been identified. No base qualities exist here, and no much larger clone lies one base off it.

Study-wide conclusions, independent of this receptor: The amount of clinical and demographic metadata varied by source and participant and was provided uncurated.

Reading the germline V gene (reference sequence) gives CDR1 LNHDA and CDR2 SQIVND. V ends up 3 bases short and J 6 bases short, with an unmatched junction base count of 1. The CDR3 runs 14 residues from the cysteine to the phenylalanine. Only the CDR3 DNA stays, 42 bases, in frame from base 1. The immunoSEQ Assay, a bias-controlled multiplex PCR, was used to amplify TCRbeta CDR3 regions from genomic DNA. As for how the authors treated the data: The number of nucleated cells in each sample was estimated by amplification of reference gene primers within the assay. Sequence reads were collapsed and filtered to measure the absolute abundance of every unique TCRbeta CDR3 rearrangement. For each sample, productive Simpson clonality was calculated as the square root of Simpson's diversity index across productive rearrangements. TCRdb mirrors the immuneACCESS table, restricted to in-frame sequences. Some clones are absent from its copies; in checked studies, under half trace to an unresolved V gene, and the reason for the others is unknown. The DNA was the basis for D and trimming; V, J and clone size are from that table. The sample yields over 200,000 clones; approximately 90% were counted once. Roughly 12% of the sample is in the top ten clones.

Another Seattle source contributed samples from volunteer blood donors who had recovered from COVID-19. Each collaborating institution followed its own protocols to collect whole blood in K2EDTA tubes. For TCRbeta analysis, collaborator samples were shipped as frozen whole blood, as isolated PBMCs, or as DNA extracted from either sample type. The receptor was isolated from a young woman who had recovered from COVID-19. The V and J genes are TRBV19 and TRBJ2-1; 11 of the junction bases match TRBD1. Material: peripheral blood. The DNA sequence is as follows: TGTGCCAGTAGTATGGGGACAGGGGGCAATGAGCAGTTCTTC. This encodes CASSMGTGGNEQFF.